This T cell receptor beta chain was captured by sequencing in a study of T cell clonotyping in hematopoietic cell transplantation. Notes on the study in general: Graft donor and pretransplant recipient Inverse Simpson Index values predicted broader posttransplant TCR diversity.

In the case of this clone: Its antigen is unidentified.

Described time point: recipient sample about 28 days before transplant, after cytoreduction. Blood collection times were about day -28 and days 30, 100, 180 posttransplant. Germline assignment: CDR1 MNHEY and CDR2 SMNVEV (reference sequence). The CDR3 covers 15 residues. The V segment lost 5 bases and the J segment 0 bases; nucleotides outside the gene matches: 4. Using immunoSEQ multiplex PCR, the repertoire was profiled, and TCRdb retains in-frame clones only, with some absent. The sample records about 19,000 clones, roughly 80% being singletons. The chain employs TRBV27 and TRBJ2-1; 7 nucleotides line up with TRBD1. This sequence was found in a man between 60 and 70 years old with acute myeloid leukemia. Some clones in this sample may be carry-over from other donors' samples. The material sequenced was peripheral blood mononuclear cells, taken before stem cell transplant. CDR3 sequence reads: CASSGDRGSYNEQFF. The CDR3 DNA sequence: TGTGCCAGCAGTGGGGACAGAGGCTCCTACAATGAGCAGTTCTTC.